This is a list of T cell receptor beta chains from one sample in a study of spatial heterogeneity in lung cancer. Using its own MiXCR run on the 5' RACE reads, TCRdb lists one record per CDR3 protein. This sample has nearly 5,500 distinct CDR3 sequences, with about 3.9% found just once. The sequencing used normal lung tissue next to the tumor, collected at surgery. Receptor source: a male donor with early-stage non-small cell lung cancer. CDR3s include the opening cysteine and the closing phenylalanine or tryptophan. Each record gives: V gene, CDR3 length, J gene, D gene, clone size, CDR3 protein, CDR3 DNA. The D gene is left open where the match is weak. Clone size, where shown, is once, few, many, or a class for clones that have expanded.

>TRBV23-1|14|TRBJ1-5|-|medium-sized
CASSPQPLNQPQHF
TGCGCCAGCAGCCCCCAGCCACTCAATCAGCCCCAGCATTTT
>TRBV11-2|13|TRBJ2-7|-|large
CASSVGFSYEQYF
TGTGCCAGCAGCGTCGGGTTCTCCTACGAGCAGTACTTC
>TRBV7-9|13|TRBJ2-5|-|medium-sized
CASSFSGKETQYF
TGTGCCAGCAGCTTTTCAGGGAAAGAGACCCAGTACTTC
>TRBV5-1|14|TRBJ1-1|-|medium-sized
CASSLEGRGTEAFF
TGCGCCAGCAGCTTGGAAGGGAGGGGCACTGAAGCTTTCTTT
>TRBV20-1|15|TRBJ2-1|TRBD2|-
CSARTSGTGHNEQFF
TGCAGTGCCCGGACTAGCGGGACGGGACACAATGAGCAGTTCTTC
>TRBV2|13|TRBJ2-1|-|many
CASSGQAGEEQFF
TGTGCCAGCAGTGGGCAAGCCGGTGAGGAGCAGTTCTTC
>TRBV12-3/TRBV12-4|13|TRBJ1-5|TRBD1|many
CASSRTGGQPQHF
TGTGCCAGCAGTAGGACAGGGGGGCAGCCCCAGCATTTT
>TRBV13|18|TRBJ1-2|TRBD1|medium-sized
CASSTDRVRKRFDYGYTF
TGTGCCAGCAGCACGGACAGGGTGAGGAAGCGGTTTGACTATGGCTACACCTTC
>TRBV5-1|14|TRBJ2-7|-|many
CASSGGTVEFEQYF
TGCGCCAGCAGCGGCGGGACGGTTGAGTTCGAGCAGTACTTC
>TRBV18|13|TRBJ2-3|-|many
CASSPGATDTQYF
TGTGCCAGCTCACCAGGGGCGACAGATACGCAGTATTTT
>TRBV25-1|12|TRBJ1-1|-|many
CASSGRVAKAFF
TGTGCCAGCAGTGGTCGCGTGGCAAAAGCTTTCTTT
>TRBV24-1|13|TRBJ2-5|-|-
CATSSTWGETQYF
TGTGCCACCAGTTCGACCTGGGGAGAGACCCAGTACTTC
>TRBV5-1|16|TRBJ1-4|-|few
CASSPIAGTTNEKLFF
TGCGCCAGCAGCCCGATAGCCGGGACGACTAATGAAAAACTGTTTTTT
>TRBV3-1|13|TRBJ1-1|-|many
CASSQDWGTEAFF
TGTGCCAGCAGCCAAGACTGGGGAACTGAAGCTTTCTTT
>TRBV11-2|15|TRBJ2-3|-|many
CASSLGLGGTDTQYF
TGTGCCAGCAGCTTAGGGCTAGGAGGCACAGATACGCAGTATTTT
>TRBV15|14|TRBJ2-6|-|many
CATSRDTGANVLTF
TGTGCCACCAGCAGAGATACCGGGGCCAACGTCCTGACTTTC
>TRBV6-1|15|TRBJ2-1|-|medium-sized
CASKSPGRPLNEQFF
TGTGCCAGCAAATCCCCGGGACGACCACTCAATGAGCAGTTCTTC
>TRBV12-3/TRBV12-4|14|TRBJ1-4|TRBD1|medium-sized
CASSPTTGDEKLFF
TGTGCCAGCAGTCCCACGACAGGGGATGAAAAACTGTTTTTT
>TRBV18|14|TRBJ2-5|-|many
CASSPDGGQETQYF
TGTGCCAGCTCACCGGATGGGGGCCAAGAGACCCAGTACTTC
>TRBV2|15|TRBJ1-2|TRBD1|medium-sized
CASTTGTGGNYGYTF
TGTGCCAGCACTACTGGGACAGGAGGTAACTATGGCTACACCTTC
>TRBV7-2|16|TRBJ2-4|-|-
CASSLGGIEGENIQYF
TGTGCAAGCAGCTTAGGGGGAATAGAGGGGGAAAACATTCAGTACTTC
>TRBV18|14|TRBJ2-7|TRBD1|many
CASSSTGVTYEQYF
TGTGCCAGCTCATCGACAGGGGTTACTTACGAGCAGTACTTC
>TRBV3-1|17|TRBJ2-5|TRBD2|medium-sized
CASSHRTSGVLRETQYF
TGTGCCAGCAGCCATAGAACTAGCGGGGTTCTCAGGGAGACCCAGTACTTC
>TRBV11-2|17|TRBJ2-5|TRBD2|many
CASSPSGWASGQETQYF
TGTGCCAGCAGCCCGAGTGGGTGGGCTAGCGGACAAGAGACCCAGTACTTC
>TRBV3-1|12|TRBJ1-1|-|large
CASSQVHTEAFF
TGTGCCAGCAGCCAAGTCCACACTGAAGCTTTCTTT
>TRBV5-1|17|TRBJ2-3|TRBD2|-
CASSLGWLAGFTDTQYF
TGCGCCAGCAGCCTGGGTTGGCTAGCGGGTTTCACAGATACGCAGTATTTT
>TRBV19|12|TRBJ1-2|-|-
CASSLQGDGYTF
TGTGCCAGTAGCCTACAGGGAGACGGCTACACCTTC
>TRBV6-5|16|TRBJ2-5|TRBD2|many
CASSYQRLANGETQYF
TGTGCCAGCAGTTACCAGAGACTAGCGAATGGGGAGACCCAGTACTTC
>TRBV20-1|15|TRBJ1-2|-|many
CSARDPYRELNGYTF
TGCAGTGCTAGAGATCCGTACAGGGAATTGAATGGCTACACCTTC
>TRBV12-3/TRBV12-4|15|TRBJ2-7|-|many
CASCAGDPLSYEQYF
TGTGCCAGCTGCGCAGGGGACCCGCTCTCCTACGAGCAGTACTTC
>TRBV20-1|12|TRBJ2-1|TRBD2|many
CSGASGALEQFF
TGCAGTGGGGCTAGCGGGGCTCTTGAGCAGTTCTTC